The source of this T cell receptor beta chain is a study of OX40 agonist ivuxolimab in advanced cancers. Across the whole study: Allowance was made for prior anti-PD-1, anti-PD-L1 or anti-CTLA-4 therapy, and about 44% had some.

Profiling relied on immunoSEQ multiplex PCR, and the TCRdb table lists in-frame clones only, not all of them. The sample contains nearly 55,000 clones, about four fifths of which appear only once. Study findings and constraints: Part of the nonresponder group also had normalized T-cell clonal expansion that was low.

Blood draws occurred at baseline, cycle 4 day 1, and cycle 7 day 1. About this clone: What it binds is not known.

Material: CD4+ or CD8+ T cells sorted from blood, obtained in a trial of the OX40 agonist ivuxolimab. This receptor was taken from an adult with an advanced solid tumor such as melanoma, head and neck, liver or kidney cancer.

Written as DNA, the CDR3 is TGTGCCAGCAGCTTAGGCCGAGCGGGAGGACAGGTTACGCAGTATTTT. As protein: CASSLGRAGGQVTQYF. This rearrangement joins TRBV13 to TRBJ2-3; 9 positions match TRBD2. J lost 8 bases, V lost 0 bases, and 9 bases had no gene match. Germline V gene sequence: CDR1 PRHDT, CDR2 FYEKMQ (reference sequence). This CDR3 has 16 residues.